This entry describes one T cell receptor beta chain. The antigen is not known. The sample comes from a study of cytomegalovirus exposure and HLA in healthy donors. General study results and limits: It is likely that the observed cluster of highly shared sequence variants was a sequencing artifact. HLA alleles were associated with 18,000 or so TCR beta sequences in a later analysis at 0.05 false discovery rate. Among donors in an Asian-associated ancestry cluster, a later analysis reportedly found fewer N-insertions than the roughly 610-donor mean.

V lost 0 bases and J lost 3; bases outside the gene matches: 7. Germline loops: CDR1 MNHEY, CDR2 SMNVEV (reference sequence). The CDR3 runs to 17 residues. The PCR was carried out with 60 Vbeta primers and 13 Jbeta primers. Here immunoSEQ multiplex PCR was the method, and the copy in TCRdb shows in-frame clones only, minus some. Among 150,000 to 200,000 clones listed, roughly three quarters were seen once. The sample was PBMCs. V gene TRBV27 combines with J gene TRBJ2-3, with TRBD2 matching 9 bases. The TCR comes from a male donor in good health and CMV-seronegative. The chain's CDR3 is CASSLSWAGGLTDTQYF. As DNA, the CDR3 is TGTGCCAGCAGTTTATCATGGGCGGGAGGGTTAACAGATACGCAGTATTTT.